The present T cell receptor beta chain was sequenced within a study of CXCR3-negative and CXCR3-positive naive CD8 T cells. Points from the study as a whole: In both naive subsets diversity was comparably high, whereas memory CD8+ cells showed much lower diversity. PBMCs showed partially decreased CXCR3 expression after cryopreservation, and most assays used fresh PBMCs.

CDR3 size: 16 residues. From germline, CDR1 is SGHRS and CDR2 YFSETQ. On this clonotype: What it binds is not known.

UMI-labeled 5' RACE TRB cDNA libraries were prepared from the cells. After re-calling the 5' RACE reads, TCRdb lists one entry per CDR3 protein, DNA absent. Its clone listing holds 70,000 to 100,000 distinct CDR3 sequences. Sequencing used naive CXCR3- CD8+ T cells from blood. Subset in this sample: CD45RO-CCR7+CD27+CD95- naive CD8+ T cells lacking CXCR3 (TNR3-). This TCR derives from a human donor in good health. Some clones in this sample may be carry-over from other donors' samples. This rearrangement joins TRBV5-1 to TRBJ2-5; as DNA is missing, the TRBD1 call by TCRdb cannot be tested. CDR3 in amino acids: CASSPGGQGIGETQYF.